The T cell receptor beta chain under discussion was sequenced for a study of blood T cell repertoires in COVID-19. Per the original methods: The assay estimated nucleated cells by amplifying reference gene primers. Data came from immunoSEQ multiplex PCR; TCRdb stores just in-frame clones and leaves some out. V and J calls and clone size are as listed in that table; D and trimming were resolved from the DNA. Among approximately 130,000 clones listed, around 78% were seen once. V shed 4 bases, J shed 8 bases, and the junction held 10 bases outside the gene matches. The germline V gene encodes CDR1 SGHDT and CDR2 YYEEEE. This CDR3 region has 15 residues.

The source of this sequence is a human donor in a cohort sampled during active COVID-19. The sample was peripheral blood. The gene calls are TRBV5-6 and TRBJ2-5, with 11 bases that match TRBD2. The DNA for the CDR3 is TGTGCCAGCAGCCCTCGACTAGCGGGGAAACGAACCCAGTACTTC. Translation: CASSPRLAGKRTQYF.